A selection of T cell receptor beta chains follows, all from one sample in a study of radiation and T cells in renal cell carcinoma. Produced via immunoSEQ multiplex PCR; TCRdb's table is partial and in-frame only. Among under 25,000 clones listed, 80% were seen once. The starting material was blood, obtained from a patient whose treatment included radiotherapy and nephrectomy. The receptors were sampled from a man aged 55-75 years with renal cell carcinoma. Both conserved end residues are part of each CDR3. Fields, in order: J gene, clone size, V gene, D gene, CDR3 protein, CDR3 DNA. D genes are given only for firm matches. Clone size, where shown, is once, few, many, or a class for clones that have expanded.

TRBJ1-1 | . | TRBV6-6 | . | CASSWNEGQQGAFF | TGTGCCAGCAGTTGGAATGAAGGACAGCAAGGAGCTTTCTTT
TRBJ1-4 | . | TRBV7-9 | TRBD1 | CAGGGTANEKLFF | TGTGCCGGGGGCGGGACAGCTAATGAAAAACTGTTTTTT
TRBJ1-5 | . | TRBV4-1 | . | CASSQVPTDTYSNQPQHF | TGCGCCAGCAGCCAAGTCCCGACAGACACCTATAGCAATCAGCCCCAGCATTTT
TRBJ1-4 | . | TRBV6-1 | . | CASSEGDTNEKLFF | TGTGCCAGCAGTGAAGGGGATACTAATGAAAAACTGTTTTTT
TRBJ2-1 | . | TRBV5-1 | . | CASTLPRDGANNEQFF | TGCGCCAGCACCCTACCCAGGGATGGGGCCAACAATGAGCAGTTCTTC
TRBJ1-5 | . | TRBV10-3 | . | CAISDIDNQPQHF | TGTGCCATCAGTGACATTGACAATCAGCCCCAGCATTTT
TRBJ2-2 | once | TRBV5-1 | . | CASSSTPAGTGELFF | TGCGCCAGCAGCTCAACGCCCGCGGGTACCGGGGAGCTGTTTTTT
TRBJ1-2 | . | TRBV9 | . | CATTAGLTNYGYTF | TGTGCCACCACGGCGGGATTGACTAACTATGGCTACACCTTC
TRBJ2-5 | . | TRBV29-1 | . | CSVDRDQETQYF | TGCAGCGTTGACAGGGACCAAGAGACCCAGTACTTC
TRBJ2-5 | once | TRBV14 | . | CASSLRQGIQETQYF | TGTGCCAGCAGCCTGCGGCAGGGTATTCAAGAGACCCAGTACTTC
TRBJ2-1 | . | TRBV4-1 | TRBD2 | CASSQVAGGWYEQFF | TGCGCCAGCAGCCAGGTAGCGGGAGGTTGGTATGAGCAGTTCTTC
TRBJ2-7 | . | TRBV5-1 | TRBD2 | CASSLGTSAAYEQYF | TGCGCCAGCAGCTTGGGGACTAGCGCCGCCTACGAGCAGTACTTC
TRBJ2-1 | . | TRBV6-1 | . | CASSELGSYNEQFF | TGTGCCAGCAGTGAATTGGGTTCCTACAATGAGCAGTTCTTC
TRBJ1-5 | few | TRBV27 | . | CASSLWAPGGYSNQPQHF | TGTGCCAGCAGTTTATGGGCCCCGGGGGGCTATAGCAATCAGCCCCAGCATTTT
TRBJ2-5 | . | TRBV7-6 | . | CASSLVLETQYF | TGTGCCAGCAGCTTAGTTTTGGAGACCCAGTACTTC
TRBJ2-7 | . | TRBV15 | . | CATSKKQGNEQYF | TGTGCCACCAGCAAAAAGCAGGGCAACGAGCAGTACTTC
TRBJ1-1 | . | TRBV30 | . | CAWRRDPDRALNTEAFF | TGTGCCTGGAGAAGGGATCCGGACCGGGCCCTGAACACTGAAGCTTTCTTT
TRBJ1-6 | once | TRBV4-3 | . | CASSQAMADYNSPLHF | TGCGCCAGCAGCCAAGCCATGGCCGACTATAATTCACCCCTCCACTTT
TRBJ1-2 | once | TRBV6-5 | . | CASRANRDESGYTF | TGTGCCAGCAGAGCTAACAGGGACGAGAGTGGCTACACCTTC
TRBJ1-5 | few | TRBV19 | . | CASSIAFNQPQHF | TGTGCCAGTAGTATTGCCTTCAATCAGCCCCAGCATTTT
TRBJ1-1 | . | TRBV27 | TRBD1 | CASSWDRRNTEAFF | TGTGCCAGCAGTTGGGACAGGCGGAACACTGAAGCTTTCTTT
TRBJ2-2 | . | TRBV19 | . | CASSKDIGGTGELFF | TGTGCCAGTAGTAAGGACATCGGTGGCACCGGGGAGCTGTTTTTT
TRBJ2-1 | . | TRBV29-1 | . | CSVTGTDRYEQFF | TGCAGCGTCACCGGGACCGACCGCTATGAGCAGTTCTTC
TRBJ1-1 | . | TRBV6-5 | . | CASIPAAGLNTEAFF | TGTGCCAGCATCCCCGCAGCGGGGCTGAACACTGAAGCTTTCTTT
TRBJ2-1 | . | TRBV11-2 | TRBD2 | CASRISTTSGPGAYNEQFF | TGTGCCAGCAGAATCTCCACGACTAGCGGGCCAGGGGCGTACAATGAGCAGTTCTTC
TRBJ1-3 | . | TRBV2 | . | CASSEMGSGNTIYF | TGTGCCAGCAGCGAGATGGGGTCTGGAAACACCATATATTTT
TRBJ2-3 | few | TRBV10-3 | TRBD2 | CASGLAGATDTQYF | TGTGCCAGCGGACTAGCGGGAGCCACAGATACGCAGTATTTT
TRBJ1-1 | few | TRBV29-1 | . | CSAWTVPAQGAFF | TGCAGCGCATGGACGGTTCCCGCCCAAGGGGCTTTCTTT
TRBJ2-7 | . | TRBV7-6 | . | CASSLGPNYEQYF | TGTGCCAGCAGCTTGGGACCGAACTACGAGCAGTACTTC
TRBJ2-3 | . | TRBV4-2 | TRBD1 | CASSQAGGGLRDTQYF | TGTGCCAGCAGCCAAGCAGGGGGCGGTTTAAGAGATACGCAGTATTTT
TRBJ2-7 | . | TRBV9 | TRBD2 | CASSPGTSGRGYEQYF | TGTGCCAGCAGCCCAGGGACTAGCGGGAGAGGGTACGAGCAGTACTTC
TRBJ2-3 | . | TRBV11-2 | . | CASSLGGANKYTQYF | TGTGCCAGCAGCTTAGGAGGGGCCAACAAATATACGCAGTATTTT
TRBJ1-6 | . | TRBV7-2 | TRBD1 | CASSSGTANRPLHF | TGTGCCAGCAGCTCCGGGACAGCGAACCGGCCCCTCCACTTT
TRBJ2-2 | . | TRBV5-1 | . | CASSLGSTNTGELFF | TGCGCCAGCAGCTTGGGGAGTACGAACACCGGGGAGCTGTTTTTT
TRBJ2-1 | . | TRBV7-3 | TRBD1 | CASSIDRDNEQFF | TGTGCCAGCAGCATAGACAGGGACAATGAGCAGTTCTTC
TRBJ2-7 | . | TRBV6-5 | TRBD1 | CASRRTGRGEQYF | TGTGCCAGCAGAAGGACAGGAAGAGGCGAGCAGTACTTC
TRBJ2-7 | . | TRBV5-1 | . | CASSGSDYLEEQYF | TGCGCCAGCAGCGGATCGGACTACCTGGAGGAGCAGTACTTC
TRBJ1-3 | . | TRBV2 | TRBD1 | CASTSYDRVSTIYF | TGTGCCAGCACCTCTTATGACAGGGTCAGCACCATATATTTT
TRBJ2-7 | . | TRBV28 | . | CASSLNAGYESYF | TGTGCCAGCAGTTTGAATGCCGGGTACGAGTCCTACTTC
TRBJ2-1 | few | TRBV4-1 | . | CASSQEWGTNNEQFF | TGCGCCAGCAGCCAAGAGTGGGGCACCAACAATGAGCAGTTCTTC
TRBJ2-3 | . | TRBV10-3 | . | CAISAGNTDTQYF | TGTGCCATCAGTGCTGGGAACACAGATACGCAGTATTTT
TRBJ2-7 | . | TRBV10-3 | TRBD2 | CAISDFREGAYEQYF | TGTGCCATCAGTGACTTCCGGGAGGGCGCTTACGAGCAGTACTTC
TRBJ2-3 | . | TRBV11-2 | . | CASSLGVGPVVPDTQYF | TGTGCCAGCAGCTTAGGAGTAGGACCAGTTGTCCCGGATACGCAGTATTTT
TRBJ1-2 | few | TRBV16 | . | CASSQGLGSSGYTF | TGTGCCAGCAGCCAGGGTTTGGGTTCAAGTGGCTACACCTTC
TRBJ2-7 | few | TRBV7-6 | TRBD2 | CASSLEREGLGEQYF | TGTGCCAGCAGCTTAGAGCGGGAGGGCCTGGGGGAGCAGTACTTC
TRBJ2-2 | . | TRBV4-2 | TRBD2 | CASSQELAGGPGITGELFF | TGTGCCAGCAGCCAAGAGCTAGCGGGAGGGCCGGGGATCACCGGGGAGCTGTTTTTT
TRBJ2-5 | . | TRBV29-1 | TRBD2 | CSVGGRALETQYF | TGCAGCGTGGGAGGGAGGGCCCTCGAGACCCAGTACTTC
TRBJ2-7 | once | TRBV5-6 | TRBD2 | CASSPGLAGYWYEQYF | TGTGCCAGCAGCCCCGGACTAGCGGGATATTGGTACGAGCAGTACTTC
TRBJ2-7 | once | TRBV7-2 | . | CASSSQYEQYF | TGTGCCAGCAGCTCCCAGTACGAGCAGTACTTC
TRBJ2-1 | . | TRBV20-1 | . | CSARVYNEQFF | TGCAGTGCTAGAGTCTACAATGAGCAGTTCTTC
TRBJ2-3 | . | TRBV5-1 | . | CASSLAEVWTDTQYF | TGCGCCAGCAGCTTGGCGGAAGTATGGACAGATACGCAGTATTTT
TRBJ1-2 | few | TRBV27 | . | CASSTGSGIGYTF | TGTGCCAGCAGCACCGGGTCTGGGATTGGCTACACCTTC
TRBJ2-7 | . | TRBV19 | . | CASSGKGLRSEQYF | TGTGCCAGTAGTGGCAAGGGACTTCGGTCGGAGCAGTACTTC
TRBJ1-5 | few | TRBV15 | TRBD1 | CATSTQTGDQPQHF | TGTGCCACCAGCACTCAGACAGGGGATCAGCCCCAGCATTTT
TRBJ1-2 | . | TRBV30 | TRBD1 | CAWREPGQGLSYTF | TGTGCCTGGAGGGAACCGGGACAGGGACTCAGCTACACCTTC